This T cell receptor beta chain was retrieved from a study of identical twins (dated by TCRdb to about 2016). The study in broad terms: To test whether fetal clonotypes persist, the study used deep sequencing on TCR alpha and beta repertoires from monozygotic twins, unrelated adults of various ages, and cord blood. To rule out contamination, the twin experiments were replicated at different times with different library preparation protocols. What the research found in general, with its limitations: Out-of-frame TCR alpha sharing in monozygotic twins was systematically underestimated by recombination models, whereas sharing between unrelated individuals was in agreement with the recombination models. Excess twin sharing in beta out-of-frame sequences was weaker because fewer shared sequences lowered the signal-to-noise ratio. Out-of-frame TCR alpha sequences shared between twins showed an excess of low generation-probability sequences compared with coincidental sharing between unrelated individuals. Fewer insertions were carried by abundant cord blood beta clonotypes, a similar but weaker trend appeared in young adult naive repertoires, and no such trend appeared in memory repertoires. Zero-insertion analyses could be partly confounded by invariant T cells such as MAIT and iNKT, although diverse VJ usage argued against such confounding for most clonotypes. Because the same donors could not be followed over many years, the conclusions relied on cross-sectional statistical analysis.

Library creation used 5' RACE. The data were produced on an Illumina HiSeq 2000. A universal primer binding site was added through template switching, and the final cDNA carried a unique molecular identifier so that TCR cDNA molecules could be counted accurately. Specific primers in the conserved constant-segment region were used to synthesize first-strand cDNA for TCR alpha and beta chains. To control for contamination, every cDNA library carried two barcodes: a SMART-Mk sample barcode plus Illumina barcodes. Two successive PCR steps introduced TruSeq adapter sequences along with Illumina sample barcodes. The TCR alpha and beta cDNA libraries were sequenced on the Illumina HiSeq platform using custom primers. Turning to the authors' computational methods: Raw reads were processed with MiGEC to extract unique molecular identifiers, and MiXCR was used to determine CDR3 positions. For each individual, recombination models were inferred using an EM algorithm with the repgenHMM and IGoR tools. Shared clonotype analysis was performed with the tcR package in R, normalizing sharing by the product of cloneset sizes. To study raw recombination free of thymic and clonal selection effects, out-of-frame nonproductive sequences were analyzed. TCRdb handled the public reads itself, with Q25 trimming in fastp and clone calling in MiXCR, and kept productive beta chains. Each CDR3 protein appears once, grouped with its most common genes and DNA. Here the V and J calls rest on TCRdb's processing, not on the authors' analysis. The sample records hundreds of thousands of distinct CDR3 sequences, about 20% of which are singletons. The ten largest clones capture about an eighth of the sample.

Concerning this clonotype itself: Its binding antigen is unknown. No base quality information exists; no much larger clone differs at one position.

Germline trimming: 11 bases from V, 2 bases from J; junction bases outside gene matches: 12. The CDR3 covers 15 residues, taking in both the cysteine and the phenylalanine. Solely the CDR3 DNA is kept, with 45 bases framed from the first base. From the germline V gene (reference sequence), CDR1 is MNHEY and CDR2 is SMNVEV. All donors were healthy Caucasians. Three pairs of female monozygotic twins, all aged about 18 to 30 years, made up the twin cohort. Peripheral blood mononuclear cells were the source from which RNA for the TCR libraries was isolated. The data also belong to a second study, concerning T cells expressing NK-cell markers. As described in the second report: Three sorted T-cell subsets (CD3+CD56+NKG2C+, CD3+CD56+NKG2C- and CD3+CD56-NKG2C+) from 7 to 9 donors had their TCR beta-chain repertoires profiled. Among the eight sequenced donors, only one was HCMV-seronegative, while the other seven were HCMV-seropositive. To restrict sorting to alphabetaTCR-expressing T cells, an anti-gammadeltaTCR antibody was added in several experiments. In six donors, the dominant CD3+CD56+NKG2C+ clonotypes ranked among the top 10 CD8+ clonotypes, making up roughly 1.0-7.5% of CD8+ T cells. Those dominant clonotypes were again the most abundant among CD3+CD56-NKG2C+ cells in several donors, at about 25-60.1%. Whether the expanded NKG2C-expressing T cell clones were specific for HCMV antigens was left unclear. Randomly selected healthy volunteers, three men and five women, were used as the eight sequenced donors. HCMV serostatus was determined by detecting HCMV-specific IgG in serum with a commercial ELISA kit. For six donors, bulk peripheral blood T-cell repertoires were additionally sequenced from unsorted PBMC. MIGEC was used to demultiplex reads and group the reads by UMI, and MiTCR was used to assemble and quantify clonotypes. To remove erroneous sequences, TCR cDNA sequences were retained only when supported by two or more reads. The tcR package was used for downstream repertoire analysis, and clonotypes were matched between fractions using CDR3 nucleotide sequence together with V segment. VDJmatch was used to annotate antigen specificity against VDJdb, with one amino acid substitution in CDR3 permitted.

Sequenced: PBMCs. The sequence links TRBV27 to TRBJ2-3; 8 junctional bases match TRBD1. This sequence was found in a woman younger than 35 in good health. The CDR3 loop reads CAALGQGSYTDTQYF. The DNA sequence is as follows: TGTGCCGCGCTTGGACAGGGCTCCTACACAGATACGCAGTATTTT.